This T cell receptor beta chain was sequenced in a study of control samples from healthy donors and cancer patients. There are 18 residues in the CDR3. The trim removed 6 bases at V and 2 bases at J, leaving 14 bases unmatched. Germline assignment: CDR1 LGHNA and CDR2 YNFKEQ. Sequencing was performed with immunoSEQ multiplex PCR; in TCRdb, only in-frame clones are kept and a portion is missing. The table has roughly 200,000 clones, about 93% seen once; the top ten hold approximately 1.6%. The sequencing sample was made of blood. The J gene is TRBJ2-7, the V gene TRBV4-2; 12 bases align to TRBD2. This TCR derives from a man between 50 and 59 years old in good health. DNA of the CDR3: TGTGCCAGCAGTATAGGCCTAGCGGGGGGGCCATATCCCTACGAGCAGTACTTC. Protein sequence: CASSIGLAGGPYPYEQYF.